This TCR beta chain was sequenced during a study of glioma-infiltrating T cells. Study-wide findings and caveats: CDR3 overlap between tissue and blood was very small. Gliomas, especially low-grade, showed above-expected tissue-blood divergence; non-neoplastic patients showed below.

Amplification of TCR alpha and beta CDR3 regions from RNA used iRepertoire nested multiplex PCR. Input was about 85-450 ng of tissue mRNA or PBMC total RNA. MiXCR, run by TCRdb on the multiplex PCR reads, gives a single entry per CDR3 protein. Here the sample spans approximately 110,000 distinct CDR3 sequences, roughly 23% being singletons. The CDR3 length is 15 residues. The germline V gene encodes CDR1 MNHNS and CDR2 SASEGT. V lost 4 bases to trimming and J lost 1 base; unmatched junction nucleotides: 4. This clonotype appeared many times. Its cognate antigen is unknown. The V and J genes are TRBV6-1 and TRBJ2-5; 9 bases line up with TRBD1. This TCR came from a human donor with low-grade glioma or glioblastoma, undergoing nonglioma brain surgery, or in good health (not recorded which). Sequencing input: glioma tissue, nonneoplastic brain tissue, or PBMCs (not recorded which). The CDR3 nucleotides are TGTGCCAGCAGTGGATTACAGGGGGCCCAAGAGACCCAGTACTTC. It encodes CASSGLQGAQETQYF.